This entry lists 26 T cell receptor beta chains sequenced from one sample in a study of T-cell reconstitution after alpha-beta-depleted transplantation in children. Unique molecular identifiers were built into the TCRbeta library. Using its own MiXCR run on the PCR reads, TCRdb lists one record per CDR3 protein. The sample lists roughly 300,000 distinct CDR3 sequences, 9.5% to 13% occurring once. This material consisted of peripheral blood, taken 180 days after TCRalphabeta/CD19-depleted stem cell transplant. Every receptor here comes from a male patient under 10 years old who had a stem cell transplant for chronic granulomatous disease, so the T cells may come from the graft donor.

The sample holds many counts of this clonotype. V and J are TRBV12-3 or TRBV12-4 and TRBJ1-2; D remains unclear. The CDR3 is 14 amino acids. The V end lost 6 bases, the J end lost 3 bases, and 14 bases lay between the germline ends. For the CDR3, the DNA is TGTGCCAGCAGCCCCGAACCAGACTACTATGGCTACACCTTC. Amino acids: CASSPEPDYYGYTF.

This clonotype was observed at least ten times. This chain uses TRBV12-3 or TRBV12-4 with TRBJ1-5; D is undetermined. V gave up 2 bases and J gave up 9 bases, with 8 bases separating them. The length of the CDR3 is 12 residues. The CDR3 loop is CASSLRVGPQHF. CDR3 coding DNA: TGTGCCAGCAGTTTAAGGGTTGGGCCCCAGCATTTT.

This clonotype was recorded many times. This CDR3 is CASSLSSPGDNEKLFF. The CDR3 DNA reads as TGTGCCAGCAGCTTAAGTTCGCCAGGGGATAATGAAAAACTGTTTTTT. This chain joins TRBV11-2 and TRBJ1-4; D may be TRBD1 (6 bases). The germline V gene has CDR1 SGHAT and CDR2 FQNNGV. Trimming removed 2 bases at V and 4 bases at J, with 14 bases between. The CDR3 sequence is 16 residues long.

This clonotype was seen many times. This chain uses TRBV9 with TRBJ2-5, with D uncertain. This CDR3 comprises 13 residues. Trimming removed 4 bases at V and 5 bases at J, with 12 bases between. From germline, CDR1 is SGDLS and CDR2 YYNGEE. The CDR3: CASSTYGSETQYF. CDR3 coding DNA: TGTGCCAGCAGCACCTACGGCTCGGAGACCCAGTACTTC.

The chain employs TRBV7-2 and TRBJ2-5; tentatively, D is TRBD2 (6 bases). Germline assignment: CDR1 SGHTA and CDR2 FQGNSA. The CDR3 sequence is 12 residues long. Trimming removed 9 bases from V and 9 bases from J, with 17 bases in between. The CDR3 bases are TGTGCCAGAACCCCGTTGCGGGGTCCCCAGTACTTC. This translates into CARTPLRGPQYF.

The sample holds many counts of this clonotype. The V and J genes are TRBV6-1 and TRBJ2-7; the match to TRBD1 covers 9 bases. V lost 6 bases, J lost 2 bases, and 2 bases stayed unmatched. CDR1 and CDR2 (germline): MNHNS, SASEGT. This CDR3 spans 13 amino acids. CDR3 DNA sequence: TGTGCCAGCAGGGGACAGGGTACCTACGAGCAGTACTTC. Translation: CASRGQGTYEQYF.

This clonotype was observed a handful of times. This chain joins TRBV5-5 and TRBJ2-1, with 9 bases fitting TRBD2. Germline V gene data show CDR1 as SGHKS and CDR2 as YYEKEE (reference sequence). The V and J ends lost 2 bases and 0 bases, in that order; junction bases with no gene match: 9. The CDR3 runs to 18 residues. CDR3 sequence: CASSFRLAGTSSYNEQFF. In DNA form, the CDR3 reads TGTGCCAGCAGCTTTAGGCTAGCGGGGACAAGCTCCTACAATGAGCAGTTCTTC.

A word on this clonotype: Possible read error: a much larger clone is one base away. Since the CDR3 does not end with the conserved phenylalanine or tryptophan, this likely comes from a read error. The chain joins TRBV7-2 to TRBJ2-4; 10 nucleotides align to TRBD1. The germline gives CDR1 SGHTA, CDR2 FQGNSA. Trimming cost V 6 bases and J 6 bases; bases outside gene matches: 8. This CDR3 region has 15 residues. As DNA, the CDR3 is TGTGCCAGCAGTTTTAGACAGGGGGCTGTAAACATTCAGTACTAC. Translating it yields CASSFRQGAVNIQYY.

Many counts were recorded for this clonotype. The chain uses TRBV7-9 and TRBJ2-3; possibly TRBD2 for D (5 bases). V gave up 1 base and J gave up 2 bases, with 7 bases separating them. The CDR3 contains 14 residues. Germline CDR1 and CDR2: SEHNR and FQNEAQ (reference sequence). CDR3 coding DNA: TGTGCCAGCAGCTTAGGGACTCCCACAGATACGCAGTATTTT. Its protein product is CASSLGTPTDTQYF.

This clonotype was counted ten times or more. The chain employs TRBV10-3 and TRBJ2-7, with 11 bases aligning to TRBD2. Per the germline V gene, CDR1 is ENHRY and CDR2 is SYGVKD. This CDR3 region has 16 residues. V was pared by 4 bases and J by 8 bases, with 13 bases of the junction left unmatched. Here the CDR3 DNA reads TGTGCCATCAGTGGGGGACTAGCGGCCGCTACGAGGAAGCAGTACTTC. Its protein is CAISGGLAAATRKQYF.

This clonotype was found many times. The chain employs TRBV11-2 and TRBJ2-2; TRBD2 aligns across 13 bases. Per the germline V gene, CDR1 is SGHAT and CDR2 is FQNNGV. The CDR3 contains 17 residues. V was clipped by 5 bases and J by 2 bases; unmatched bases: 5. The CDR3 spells CASSRTSGGPNTGELFF. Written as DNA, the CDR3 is TGTGCCAGCAGCCGGACTAGCGGGGGCCCTAACACCGGGGAGCTGTTTTTT.

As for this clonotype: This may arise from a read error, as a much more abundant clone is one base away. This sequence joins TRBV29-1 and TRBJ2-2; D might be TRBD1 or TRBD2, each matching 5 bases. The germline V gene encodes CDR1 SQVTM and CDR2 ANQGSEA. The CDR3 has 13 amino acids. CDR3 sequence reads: CSFRGRAGVELFF. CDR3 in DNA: TGCAGTTTTCGGGGCAGGGCTGGCGTGGAGCTGTTTTTT.

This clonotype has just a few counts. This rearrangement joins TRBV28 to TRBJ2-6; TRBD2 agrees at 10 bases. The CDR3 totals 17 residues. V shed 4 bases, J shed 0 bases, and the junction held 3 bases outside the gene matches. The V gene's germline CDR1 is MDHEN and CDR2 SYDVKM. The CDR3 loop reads CASSWASGSSGANVLTF. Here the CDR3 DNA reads TGTGCCAGCAGTTGGGCTAGCGGGAGCTCTGGGGCCAACGTCCTGACTTTC.

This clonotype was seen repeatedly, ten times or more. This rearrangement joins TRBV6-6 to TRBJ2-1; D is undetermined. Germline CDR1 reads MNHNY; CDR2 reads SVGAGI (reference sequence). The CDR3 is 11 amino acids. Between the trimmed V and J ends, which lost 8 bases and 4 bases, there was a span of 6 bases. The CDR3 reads CASVRYNEQFF. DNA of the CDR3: TGTGCCAGCGTGAGATACAATGAGCAGTTCTTC.

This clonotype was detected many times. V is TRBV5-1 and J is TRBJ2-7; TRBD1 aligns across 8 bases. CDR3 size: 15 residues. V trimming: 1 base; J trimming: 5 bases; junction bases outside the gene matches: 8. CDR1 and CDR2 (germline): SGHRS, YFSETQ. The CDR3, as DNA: TGCGCCAGCAGCTTGAGGCCAGGGGGCAGCGACGAGCAGTACTTC. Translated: CASSLRPGGSDEQYF.

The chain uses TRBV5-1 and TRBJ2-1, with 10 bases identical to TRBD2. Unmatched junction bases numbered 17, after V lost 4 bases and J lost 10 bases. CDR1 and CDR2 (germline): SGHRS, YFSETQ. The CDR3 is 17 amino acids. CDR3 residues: CASSTNPSGSSCNEQFF. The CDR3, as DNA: TGCGCCAGCAGCACCAACCCTAGCGGGAGCTCCTGCAACGAGCAGTTCTTC.

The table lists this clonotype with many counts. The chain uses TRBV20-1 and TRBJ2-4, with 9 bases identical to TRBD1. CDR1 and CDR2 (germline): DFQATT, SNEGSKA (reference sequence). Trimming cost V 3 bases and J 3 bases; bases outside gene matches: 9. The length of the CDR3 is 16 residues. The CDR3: CSARRTGGIGKNIQYF. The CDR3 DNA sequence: TGCAGTGCTAGGAGAACAGGGGGCATTGGCAAAAACATTCAGTACTTC.

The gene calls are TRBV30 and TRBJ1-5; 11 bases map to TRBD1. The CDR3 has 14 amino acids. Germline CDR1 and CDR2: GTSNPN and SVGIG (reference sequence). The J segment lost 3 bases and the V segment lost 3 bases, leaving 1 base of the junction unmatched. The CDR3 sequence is CAWRGQGDNQPQHF. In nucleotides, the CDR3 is TGTGCCTGGAGGGGACAGGGGGACAATCAGCCCCAGCATTTT.

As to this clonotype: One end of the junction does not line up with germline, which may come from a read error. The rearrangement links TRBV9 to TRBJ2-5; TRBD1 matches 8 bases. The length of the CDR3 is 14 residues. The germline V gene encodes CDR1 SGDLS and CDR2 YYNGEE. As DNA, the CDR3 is TGTGCCAGCAGCGTGGACAGGGAGAAGGAGACCCGGTACTTC. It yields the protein CASSVDREKETRYF.

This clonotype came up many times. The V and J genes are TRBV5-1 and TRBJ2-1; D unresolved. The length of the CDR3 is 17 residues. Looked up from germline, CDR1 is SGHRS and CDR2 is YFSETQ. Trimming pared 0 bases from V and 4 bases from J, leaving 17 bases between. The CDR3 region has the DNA TGCGCCAGCAGCTTGGCCCGGGCAGAAACAACGTACAATGAGCAGTTCTTC. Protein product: CASSLARAETTYNEQFF.

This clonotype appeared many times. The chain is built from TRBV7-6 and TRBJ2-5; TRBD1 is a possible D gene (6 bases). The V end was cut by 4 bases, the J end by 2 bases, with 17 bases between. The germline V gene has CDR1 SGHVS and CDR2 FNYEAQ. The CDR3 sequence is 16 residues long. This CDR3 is CASSSPPGHIQETQYF. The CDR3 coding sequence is TGTGCCAGCAGCTCTCCCCCGGGACACATACAAGAGACCCAGTACTTC. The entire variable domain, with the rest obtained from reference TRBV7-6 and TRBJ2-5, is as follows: GAGVSQSPRYKVTKRGQDVALRCDPISGHVSLYWYRQALGQGPEFLTYFNYEAQQDKSGLPNDRFSAERPEGSISTLTIQRTEQRDSAMYRCASSSPPGHIQETQYFGPGTRLLVL.

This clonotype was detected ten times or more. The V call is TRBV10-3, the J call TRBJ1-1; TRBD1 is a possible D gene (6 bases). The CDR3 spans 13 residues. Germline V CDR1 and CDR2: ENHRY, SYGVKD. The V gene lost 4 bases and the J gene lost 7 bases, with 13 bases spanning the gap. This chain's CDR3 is CAISGQAQHEAFF. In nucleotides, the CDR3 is TGTGCCATCAGTGGACAGGCCCAGCATGAAGCTTTCTTT.

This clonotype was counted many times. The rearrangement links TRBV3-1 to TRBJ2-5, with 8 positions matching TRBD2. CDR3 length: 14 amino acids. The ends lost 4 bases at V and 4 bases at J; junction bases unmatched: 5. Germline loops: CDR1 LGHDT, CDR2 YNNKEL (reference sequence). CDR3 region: CASSPRGGGETQYF. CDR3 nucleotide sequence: TGTGCCAGCAGCCCACGGGGGGGTGGAGAGACCCAGTACTTC.

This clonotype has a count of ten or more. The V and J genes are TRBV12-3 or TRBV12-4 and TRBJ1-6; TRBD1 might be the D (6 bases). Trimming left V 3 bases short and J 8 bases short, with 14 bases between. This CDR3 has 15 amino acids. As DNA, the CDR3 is TGTGCCAGCAGTTTTAGGACAGCTTCCGATTCACCCCTCCACTTT. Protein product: CASSFRTASDSPLHF.

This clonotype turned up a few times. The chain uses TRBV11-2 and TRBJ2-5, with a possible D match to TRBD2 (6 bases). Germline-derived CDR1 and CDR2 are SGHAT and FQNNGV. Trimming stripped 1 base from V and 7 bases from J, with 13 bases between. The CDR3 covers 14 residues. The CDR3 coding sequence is TGTGCCAGCAGCTTAGGGGACTCCAAACTGACCCAGTACTTC. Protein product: CASSLGDSKLTQYF.

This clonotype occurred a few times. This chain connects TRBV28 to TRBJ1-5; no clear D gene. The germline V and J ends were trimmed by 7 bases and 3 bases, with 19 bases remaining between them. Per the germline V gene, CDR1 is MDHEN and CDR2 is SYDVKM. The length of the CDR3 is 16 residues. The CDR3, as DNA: TGTGCCAGCACTCCTCCTAGGCGGGCCCCCAATCAGCCCCAGCATTTT. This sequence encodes CASTPPRRAPNQPQHF.